One sample yielded the 18 T cell receptor beta chains listed below, sequenced in a study of cytomegalovirus exposure and HLA in healthy donors. The PCR had 60 Vbeta and 13 Jbeta primers. Only in-frame clones appear in the TCRdb table, and some are missing; sequencing was by immunoSEQ multiplex PCR. The table includes approximately 110,000 clones, 15% detected once. The sample taken for sequencing was PBMCs. These receptors all come from a young woman in good health and CMV-seronegative.

This chain connects TRBV10-3 to TRBJ1-1, with 9 nucleotides matching TRBD1. Losses at the gene ends were 10 bases for V and 2 bases for J; bases not matched to a gene: 8. There are 14 residues in the CDR3. Germline values: CDR1 ENHRY, CDR2 SYGVKD. The CDR3 spells CARKDRGINTEAFF. The CDR3 DNA reads TGTGCCAGAAAGGACAGGGGAATAAACACTGAAGCTTTCTTT.

For this clone: The germline gene is not matched at one end of the junction; a read error may be the cause. V and J are TRBV2 and TRBJ1-5, with a possible D match to TRBD1 (6 bases). CDR1 is SNHLY, CDR2 FYNNEI, per germline. This CDR3 has 13 residues. The CDR3 coding sequence is TGTGCCAGCATCGGACAGCACAATCAGTCCCAGCATTTT. It codes for CASIGQHNQSQHF.

This chain uses TRBV4-1 with TRBJ2-7; D call uncertain. V was cut by 4 bases and J by 5 bases, with 12 bases left in between. This CDR3 has 13 residues. Per germline, CDR1 MGHRA and CDR2 YSYEKL. CDR3 coding DNA: TGCGCCAGCAGCCTTCAAAGGAGCCACGAGCAGTACTTC. It specifies CASSLQRSHEQYF.

V usage is TRBV28 and J usage is TRBJ1-5, with D possibly matching TRBD1 (6 bases). V was cut by 4 bases and J by 1 base, with 11 bases left in between. CDR3 length equals 15 residues. Germline assignment: CDR1 MDHEN and CDR2 SYDVKM. The CDR3 is CASSSLTGSNQPQHF. CDR3 in DNA: TGTGCCAGCAGTTCCTTGACAGGCAGCAATCAGCCCCAGCATTTT.

This clone was observed a handful of times. The CDR3 loop reads CASSPTGQGGPGGYTF. The DNA for the CDR3 is TGTGCCAGCAGCCCGACGGGACAGGGGGGGCCCGGTGGCTACACCTTC. The chain carries TRBV5-6 and TRBJ1-2; TRBD1 aligns across 11 bases. Germline CDR1 is SGHDT and CDR2 is YYEEEE. The CDR3 consists of 16 residues. With 4 bases clipped from V and 7 bases from J, the junction kept 12 bases outside the gene matches.

This clone was seen a few times. The V gene is TRBV4-3, the J gene TRBJ1-5; maybe TRBD1 (5 bases). This CDR3 has 16 amino acids. Per germline, CDR1 LGHNA and CDR2 YSLEER. With 0 bases removed from V and 3 bases from J, the gap between germline ends came to 12 bases. The CDR3 loop is CASSQDFSGYNQPQHF. For the CDR3, the DNA is TGCGCCAGCAGCCAAGATTTTTCAGGGTACAATCAGCCCCAGCATTTT.

This clone was observed a few times. The chain combines TRBV2 with TRBJ2-1; TRBD1 matches 8 bases. The CDR3 has 14 amino acids. Germline trimming cut 4 bases from V and 9 bases from J; bases unmatched to any gene: 8. Germline CDR1 reads SNHLY; CDR2 reads FYNNEI. The DNA for the CDR3 is TGTGCCAGCAGTGTCCGACAGGGGTCAAGTGAGCAGTTCTTC. Amino acid sequence: CASSVRQGSSEQFF.

The rearrangement links TRBV7-9 to TRBJ1-4; D gene ambiguous. The CDR3 extends over 15 amino acids. Germline values: CDR1 SEHNR, CDR2 FQNEAQ (reference sequence). Trimming stripped 5 bases from V and 3 bases from J, with 13 bases between. This chain's CDR3 is CASSALGAANEKLFF. The CDR3 DNA sequence: TGTGCCAGCAGCGCCCTAGGTGCGGCTAATGAAAAACTGTTTTTT.

The rearrangement joins TRBV5-1 to TRBJ1-5, with D hard to call. The germline CDR1 and CDR2 sequences are SGHRS and YFSETQ. Deletions cut 0 bases from V and 4 bases from J, with 11 bases between. CDR3 length: 15 amino acids. The chain's CDR3 is CASSLAGELNQPQHF. The CDR3 region has the DNA TGCGCCAGCAGCTTGGCCGGGGAGCTTAATCAGCCCCAGCATTTT.

This clone was seen only a few times. This chain links TRBV9 with TRBJ1-2, with 8 nucleotides matching TRBD1. Trimming took 0 bases from V and 7 from J; bases not matched to a gene: 14. This CDR3 contains 17 residues. CDR1 and CDR2 (germline): SGDLS, YYNGEE. CDR3 sequence reads: CASSVGDRNLLYGGYTF. In nucleotides, the CDR3 is TGTGCCAGCAGCGTAGGGGACAGGAATCTCCTCTACGGTGGCTACACCTTC.

The V call is TRBV5-3, the J call TRBJ1-5; D unresolved. TRBV5-3 is assigned to the ORF class and has an uncertain function. The CDR3 runs 14 residues. Trimming stripped 3 bases from V and 3 bases from J, with 10 bases between. The CDR3 loop reads CARSSDGINQPQHF. The CDR3 DNA is TGTGCCAGAAGCTCGGACGGGATCAATCAGCCCCAGCATTTT.

The chain has TRBV27 and TRBJ2-2; TRBD2 aligns across 7 bases. V trimming: 5 bases; J trimming: 2 bases; junction bases outside the gene matches: 11. CDR1 MNHEY and CDR2 SMNVEV come from the germline V gene (reference sequence). This CDR3 spans 17 amino acids. The CDR3 DNA follows: TGTGCCAGCAGTCCTCAGACGGGACTACTAAACACCGGGGAGCTGTTTTTT. Amino acid sequence: CASSPQTGLLNTGELFF.

This chain uses TRBV30 with TRBJ2-5; D may be TRBD2 (5 bases). Germline V lookup: CDR1 GTSNPN, CDR2 SVGIG (reference sequence). The CDR3 has 16 amino acids. The germline V and J ends were trimmed by 0 bases and 5 bases, with 19 bases remaining between them. DNA of the CDR3: TGTGCCTGGAGTGTACAAGTTGGACTGGGGAGTGAGACCCAGTACTTC. Its translation: CAWSVQVGLGSETQYF.

A few counts support this clone. J is TRBJ1-5 and V is TRBV19; 9 bases map to TRBD1. Losses at the gene ends were 4 bases for V and 4 bases for J; bases not matched to a gene: 8. Germline CDR1 reads LNHDA; CDR2 reads SQIVND (reference sequence). CDR3 length: 16 amino acids. As DNA, the CDR3 is TGTGCCAGTAGTACAAAAGAGACAGGGGGAAATCAGCCCCAGCATTTT. Translating gives CASSTKETGGNQPQHF.

The V and J genes are TRBV5-1 and TRBJ2-2; 7 positions agree with TRBD2. Germline-derived CDR1 and CDR2 are SGHRS and YFSETQ. The junction had 7 bases not matched to a gene; V was cut back by 7 bases and J by 4 bases. CDR3 length equals 14 residues. The CDR3 sequence: CASRLAPGTGELFF. The DNA of the CDR3 is TGCGCCAGCCGACTAGCTCCGGGCACCGGGGAGCTGTTTTTT.

This clone has more than one count but fewer than ten. This chain links TRBV4-3 with TRBJ1-1; 11 bases align to TRBD1. V was pared by 3 bases and J by 1 base, with 10 bases of the junction left unmatched. The CDR3 sequence is 18 residues long. Germline values: CDR1 LGHNA, CDR2 YSLEER. The CDR3 sequence: CASSQGTGGSQGNTEAFF. CDR3 DNA sequence: TGCGCCAGCAGCCAGGGGACAGGGGGTTCCCAGGGGAACACTGAAGCTTTCTTT.

The CDR3 sequence is CASSVDAGGYTF. CDR3 coding DNA: TGTGCCAGCAGCGTAGACGCCGGGGGCTACACCTTC. The chain combines TRBV9 with TRBJ1-2; D is uncertain. V was clipped by 0 bases and J by 8 bases, with 8 bases between them. This CDR3 comprises 12 residues. The germline gives CDR1 SGDLS, CDR2 YYNGEE.

V and J are TRBV10-1 and TRBJ2-7, with D perhaps matching TRBD2 (6 bases). Trimming removed 0 bases from V and 3 bases from J, with 12 bases in between. Germline CDR1 is WNHNN and CDR2 is SYGVQD (reference sequence). The CDR3 covers 15 residues. CDR3 DNA sequence: TGCGCCAGCAGTGAGTCGACGGGAGTCGACTACGAGCAGTACTTC. This sequence encodes CASSESTGVDYEQYF.